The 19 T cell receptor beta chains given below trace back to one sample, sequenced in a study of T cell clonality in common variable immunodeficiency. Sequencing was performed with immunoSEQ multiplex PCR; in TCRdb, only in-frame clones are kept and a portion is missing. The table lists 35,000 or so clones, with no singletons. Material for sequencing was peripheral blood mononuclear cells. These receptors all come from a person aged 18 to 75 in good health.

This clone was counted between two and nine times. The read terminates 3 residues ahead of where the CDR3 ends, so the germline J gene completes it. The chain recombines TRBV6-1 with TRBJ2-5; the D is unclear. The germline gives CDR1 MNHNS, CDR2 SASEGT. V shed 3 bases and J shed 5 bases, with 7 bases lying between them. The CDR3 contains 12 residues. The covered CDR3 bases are TGTGCCAGCAGTGACCTATGGGAGACC. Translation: CASSDLWET. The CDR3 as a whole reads CASSDLWETQYF.

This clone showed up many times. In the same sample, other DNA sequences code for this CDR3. CDR3 DNA, as far as it was read: TGCGCCAGCAGCTTGGTCGGCAGGGGCCCAGATACG. Translation: CASSLVGRGPDT. The CDR3 as a whole reads CASSLVGRGPDTQYF. The rearrangement joins TRBV5-1 to TRBJ2-3; possible D gene TRBD1, 6 bases. The read finishes 3 residues shy of the CDR3 end, and the germline J gene is used to complete it. The CDR3 spans 15 residues. Trimming took 0 bases from V and 4 from J, leaving 12 bases between them. Germline V lookup: CDR1 SGHRS, CDR2 YFSETQ.

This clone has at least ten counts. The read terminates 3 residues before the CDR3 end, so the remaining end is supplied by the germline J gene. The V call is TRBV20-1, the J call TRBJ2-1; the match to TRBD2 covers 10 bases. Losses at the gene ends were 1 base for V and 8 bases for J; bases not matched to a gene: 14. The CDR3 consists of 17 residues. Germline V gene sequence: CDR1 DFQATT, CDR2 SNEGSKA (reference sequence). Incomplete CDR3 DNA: TGCAGTGCTAGAGCTCTAGCGGGAGCCCCCTTGAGGGATGAG. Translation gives CSARALAGAPLRDE. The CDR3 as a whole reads CSARALAGAPLRDEQFF.

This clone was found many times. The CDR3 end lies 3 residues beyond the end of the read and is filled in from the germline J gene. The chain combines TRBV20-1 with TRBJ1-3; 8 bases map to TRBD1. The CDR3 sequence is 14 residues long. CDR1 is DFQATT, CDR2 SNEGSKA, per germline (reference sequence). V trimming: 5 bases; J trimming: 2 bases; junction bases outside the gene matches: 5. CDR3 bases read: TGCAGTGCTGAGGGGACAGGACCTGGAAACACC. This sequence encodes CSAEGTGPGNT. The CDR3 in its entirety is CSAEGTGPGNTIYF.

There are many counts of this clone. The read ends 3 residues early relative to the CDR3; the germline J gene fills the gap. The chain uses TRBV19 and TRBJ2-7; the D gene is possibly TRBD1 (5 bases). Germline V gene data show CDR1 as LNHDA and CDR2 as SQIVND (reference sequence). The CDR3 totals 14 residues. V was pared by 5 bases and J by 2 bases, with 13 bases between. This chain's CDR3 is CASSPADRAYEQYF. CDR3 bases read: TGTGCCAGTAGTCCCGCCGACAGAGCCTACGAG.

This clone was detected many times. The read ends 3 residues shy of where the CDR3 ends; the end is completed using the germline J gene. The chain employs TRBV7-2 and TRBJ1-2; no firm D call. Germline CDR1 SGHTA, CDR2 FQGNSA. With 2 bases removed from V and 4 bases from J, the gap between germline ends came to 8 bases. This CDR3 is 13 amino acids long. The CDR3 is CASSLMTPYGYTF. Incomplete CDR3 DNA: TGTGCCAGCAGCTTAATGACACCCTATGGC.

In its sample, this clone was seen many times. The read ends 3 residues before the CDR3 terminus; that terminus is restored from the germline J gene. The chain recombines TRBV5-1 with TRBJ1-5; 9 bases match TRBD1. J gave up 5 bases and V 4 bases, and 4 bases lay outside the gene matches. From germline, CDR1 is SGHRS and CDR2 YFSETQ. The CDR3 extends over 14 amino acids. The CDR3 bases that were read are TGCGCCAGCAGCCAGACAGGGGGTGATCAGCCC. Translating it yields CASSQTGGDQP. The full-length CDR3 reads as CASSQTGGDQPQHF.

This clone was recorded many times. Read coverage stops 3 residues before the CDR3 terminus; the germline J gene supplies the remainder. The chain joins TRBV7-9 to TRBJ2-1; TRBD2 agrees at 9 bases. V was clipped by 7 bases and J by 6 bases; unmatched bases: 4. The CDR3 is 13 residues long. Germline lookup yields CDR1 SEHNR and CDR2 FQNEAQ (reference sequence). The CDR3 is CASTSGIGNEQFF. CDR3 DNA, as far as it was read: TGTGCCAGCACTAGCGGGATAGGCAATGAG. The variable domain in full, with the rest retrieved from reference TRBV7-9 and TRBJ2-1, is DTGVSQNPRHKITKRGQNVTFRCDPISEHNRLYWYRQTLGQGPEFLTYFQNEAQLEKSRLLSDRFSAERPKGSFSTLEIQRTEQGDSAMYLCASTSGIGNEQFFGPGTRLTVL.

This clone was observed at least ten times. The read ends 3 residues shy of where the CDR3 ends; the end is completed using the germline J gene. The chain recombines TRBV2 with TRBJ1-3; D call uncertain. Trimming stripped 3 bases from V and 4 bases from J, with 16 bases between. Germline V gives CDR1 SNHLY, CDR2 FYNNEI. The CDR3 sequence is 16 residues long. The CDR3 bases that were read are TGTGCCAGCAGTGATCGGGGTGGGAACCGCGGAAACACC. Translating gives CASSDRGGNRGNT. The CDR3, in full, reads CASSDRGGNRGNTIYF.

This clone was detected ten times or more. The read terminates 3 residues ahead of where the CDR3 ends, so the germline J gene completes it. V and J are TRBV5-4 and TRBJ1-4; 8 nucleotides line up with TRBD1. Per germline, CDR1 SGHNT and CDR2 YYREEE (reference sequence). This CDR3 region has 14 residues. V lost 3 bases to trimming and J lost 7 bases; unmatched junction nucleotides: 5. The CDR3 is CASSSGGRGEKLFF. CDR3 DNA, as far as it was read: TGTGCCAGCAGCTCAGGGGGCCGGGGTGAAAAA.

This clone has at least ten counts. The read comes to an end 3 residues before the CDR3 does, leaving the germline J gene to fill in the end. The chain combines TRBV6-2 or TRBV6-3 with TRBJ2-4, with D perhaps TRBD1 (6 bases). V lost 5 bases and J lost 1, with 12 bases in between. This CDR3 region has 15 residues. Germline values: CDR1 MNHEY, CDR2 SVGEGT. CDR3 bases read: TGTGCCAGCAGTGATCAGGGGCTGGCCAAAAACATT. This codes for CASSDQGLAKNI. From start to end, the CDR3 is CASSDQGLAKNIQYF.

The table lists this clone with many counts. The DNA read from the CDR3 is TGTGCCAGCAGCTCACGGGGGGGTGAG. As protein: CASSSRGGE. The whole CDR3 sequence is CASSSRGGEQFF. V is TRBV7-8 and J is TRBJ2-1; 8 bases fit TRBD2. The CDR3 end is not reached by the read, which stops 3 residues before it; the germline J gene fills it in. V was pared by 4 bases and J by 9 bases, with 2 bases of the junction left unmatched. CDR1 is SGHVS, CDR2 FQNEAQ, per germline. The CDR3 extends over 12 amino acids. The full variable domain, its missing parts supplied by reference TRBV7-8 and TRBJ2-1, is GAGVSQSPRYKVAKRGQDVALRCDPISGHVSLFWYQQALGQGPEFLTYFQNEAQLDKSGLPSDRFFAERPEGSVSTLKIQRTQQEDSAVYLCASSSRGGEQFFGPGTRLTVL.

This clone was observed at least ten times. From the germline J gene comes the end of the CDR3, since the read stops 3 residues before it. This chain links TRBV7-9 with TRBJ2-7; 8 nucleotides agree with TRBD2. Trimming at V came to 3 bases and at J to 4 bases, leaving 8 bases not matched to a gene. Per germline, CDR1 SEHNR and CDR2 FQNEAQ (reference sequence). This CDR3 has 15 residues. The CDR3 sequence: CASSFSFSGSYEQYF. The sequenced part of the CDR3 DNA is TGTGCCAGCAGCTTTAGTTTCAGCGGGAGTTACGAG.

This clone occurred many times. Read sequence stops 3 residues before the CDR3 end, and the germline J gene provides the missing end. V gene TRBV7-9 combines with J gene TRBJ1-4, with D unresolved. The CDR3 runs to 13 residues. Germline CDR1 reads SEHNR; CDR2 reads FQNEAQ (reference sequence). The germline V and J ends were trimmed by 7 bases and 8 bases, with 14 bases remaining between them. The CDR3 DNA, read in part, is TGTGCCAGCACCGTCGACACCGGCGAAAAA. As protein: CASTVDTGEK. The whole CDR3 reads CASTVDTGEKLFF.

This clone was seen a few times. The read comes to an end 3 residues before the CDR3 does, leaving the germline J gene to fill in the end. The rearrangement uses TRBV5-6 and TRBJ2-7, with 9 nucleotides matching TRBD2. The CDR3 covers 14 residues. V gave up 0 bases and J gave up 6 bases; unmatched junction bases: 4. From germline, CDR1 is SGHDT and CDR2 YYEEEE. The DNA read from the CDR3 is TGTGCCAGCAGCTTGGGGCTAGCGGGAATCGAG. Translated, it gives CASSLGLAGIE. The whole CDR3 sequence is CASSLGLAGIEQYF.

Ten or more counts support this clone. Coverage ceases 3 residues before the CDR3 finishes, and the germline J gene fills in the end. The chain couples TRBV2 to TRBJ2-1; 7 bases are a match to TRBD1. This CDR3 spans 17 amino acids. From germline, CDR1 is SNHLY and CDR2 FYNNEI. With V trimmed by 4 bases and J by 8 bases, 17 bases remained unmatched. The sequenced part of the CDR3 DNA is TGTGCCAGCAGTGGGGCGACAGGGCCGTCATATCTGGATGAG. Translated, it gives CASSGATGPSYLDE. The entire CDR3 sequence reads CASSGATGPSYLDEQFF. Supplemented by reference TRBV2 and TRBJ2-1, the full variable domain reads EPEVTQTPSHQVTQMGQEVILRCVPISNHLYFYWYRQILGQKVEFLVSFYNNEISEKSEIFDDQFSVERPDGSNFTLKIRSTKLEDSAMYFCASSGATGPSYLDEQFFGPGTRLTVL.

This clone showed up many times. The CDR3 here is CASSLRGTGPPYNEQFF. CDR3 DNA (partial): TGCGCCAGCAGCTTGCGAGGGACAGGACCTCCCTACAATGAG. This chain uses TRBV5-1 with TRBJ2-1; TRBD1 agrees at 8 bases. The DNA ends 3 residues before the CDR3 does, and the rest of the CDR3 is filled in from the germline J gene. Per the germline V gene, CDR1 is SGHRS and CDR2 is YFSETQ. V shed 1 base, J shed 2 bases, and the junction held 8 bases outside the gene matches. The CDR3 has 17 amino acids. The full variable domain, with the rest looked up from reference TRBV5-1 and TRBJ2-1, is KAGVTQTPRYLIKTRGQQVTLSCSPISGHRSVSWYQQTPGQGLQFLFEYFSETQRNKGNFPGRFSGRQFSNSRSEMNVSTLELGDSALYLCASSLRGTGPPYNEQFFGPGTRLTVL.

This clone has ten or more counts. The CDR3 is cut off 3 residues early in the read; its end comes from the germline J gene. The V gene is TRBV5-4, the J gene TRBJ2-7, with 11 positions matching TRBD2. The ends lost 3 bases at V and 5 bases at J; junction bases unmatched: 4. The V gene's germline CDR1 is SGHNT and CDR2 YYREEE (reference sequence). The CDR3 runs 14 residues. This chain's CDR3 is CASSWEGLADEQYF. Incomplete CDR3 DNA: TGTGCCAGCAGCTGGGAGGGACTAGCGGACGAG. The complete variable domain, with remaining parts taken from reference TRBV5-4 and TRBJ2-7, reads ETGVTQSPTHLIKTRGQQVTLRCSSQSGHNTVSWYQQALGQGPQFIFQYYREEENGRGNFPPRFSGLQFPNYSSELNVNALELDDSALYLCASSWEGLADEQYFGPGTRLTVT.

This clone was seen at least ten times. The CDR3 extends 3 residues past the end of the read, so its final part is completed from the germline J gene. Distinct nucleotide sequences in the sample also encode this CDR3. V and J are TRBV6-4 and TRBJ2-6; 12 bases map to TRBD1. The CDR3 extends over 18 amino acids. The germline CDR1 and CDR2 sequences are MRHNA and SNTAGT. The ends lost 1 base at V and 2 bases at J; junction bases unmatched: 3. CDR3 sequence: CASSDLGQGATGANVLTF. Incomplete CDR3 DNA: TGTGCCAGCAGTGACTTGGGACAGGGGGCAACTGGGGCCAACGTC.